Given below is one TCR beta chain in context. The sample comes from a study of blood T cell repertoires in COVID-19. Study-wide context: Researchers got acute and convalescent COVID-19 samples from the United States, Italy and Spain. Sources were T cells, B-cell-depleted T cells, or PBMCs; the material itself was cDNA or gDNA.

The length of the CDR3 is 12 residues. CDR1 GTSNPN and CDR2 SVGIG come from the germline V gene (reference sequence). V dropped 1 base and J dropped 8 bases, with 12 bases sitting between them. In the original workflow: Reference gene primer amplification gave estimated nucleated cell counts. TCRdb's copy holds only in-frame clones and misses some; the assay was immunoSEQ multiplex PCR. Clone size and the V and J calls come from that table; the DNA yielded D and trimming. The sample holds 200,000 to 300,000 clones, around 84% seen once. The V and J genes are TRBV30 and TRBJ2-7; weak D call: TRBD2 (6 bases). Sequencing was performed on peripheral blood. The clonotype was recovered from a man aged 40-49 years who had recovered from COVID-19. Here the CDR3 reads CAWSGPAGQQYF. In DNA form, the CDR3 reads TGTGCCTGGAGTGGGCCGGCGGGACAGCAGTACTTC.